A single sample gave rise to the 27 T cell receptor beta chains below, sequenced in a study of T cells in Graves' hyperthyroidism and ophthalmopathy. The source material, RNA transcripts, was used to amplify TCR beta CDR3 regions. In the first-round RT-PCR of the TCR CDR3, the HTBI primer set was used. TCRdb itself ran the multiplex PCR reads through MiXCR, one entry per CDR3 protein. The table has more than 300,000 distinct CDR3 sequences, about a sixth seen once. The specimen was blood. Every receptor here comes from a woman in her 30s with Graves' hyperthyroidism that later progressed to Graves' ophthalmopathy.

This clonotype was counted at least ten times. The rearrangement uses TRBV20-1 and TRBJ2-7; no firm D call. V was shortened by 1 base and J by 0 bases, with 7 bases between the two germline ends. This CDR3 comprises 13 residues. Germline CDR1 is DFQATT and CDR2 is SNEGSKA (reference sequence). The CDR3 nucleotides are TGCAGTGCTAGAGGTCCCCTCTCCTACGAGCAGTACTTC. As protein: CSARGPLSYEQYF.

The chain combines TRBV28 with TRBJ1-5; D not resolved. The germline gives CDR1 MDHEN, CDR2 SYDVKM. V was shortened by 5 bases and J by 0 bases, with 14 bases between the two germline ends. CDR3 length: 16 amino acids. CDR3 region: CASSPFVGYSNQPQHF. The DNA for the CDR3 is TGTGCCAGCAGTCCCTTTGTGGGTTATAGCAATCAGCCCCAGCATTTT.

A word on this clonotype: A read error may explain this, as a much larger clone is one base away. V usage is TRBV28 and J usage is TRBJ2-1; D uncertain. V lost 4 bases, J lost 8 bases, and 15 bases lay in between. This CDR3 contains 14 residues. Germline-derived CDR1 and CDR2 are MDHEN and SYDVKM. As DNA, the CDR3 is TGTGCCAGCAGTTCATTGTCGGCTGGCCATGAGCAGTTCTTC. Translation gives CASSSLSAGHEQFF.

This clonotype was recorded a few times. This chain uses TRBV19 with TRBJ2-7, with D perhaps TRBD2 (5 bases). Looked up from germline, CDR1 is LNHDA and CDR2 is SQIVND (reference sequence). The CDR3 is 15 residues long. The V gene lost 4 bases and the J gene lost 3 bases, with 16 bases spanning the gap. The CDR3 DNA follows: TGTGCCAGTAGTAAAGGACTGGGCTCCCTCTACGAGCAGTACTTC. Translating it yields CASSKGLGSLYEQYF.

This clonotype occurred many times. This chain connects TRBV12-3 or TRBV12-4 to TRBJ2-7, with D possibly called TRBD1 or TRBD2 (7 bases each). There are 15 residues in the CDR3. V was trimmed by 2 bases and J by 5 bases, leaving 16 bases between them. CDR3 sequence reads: CASSLMAGRGHEQYF. CDR3 bases: TGTGCCAGCAGTTTAATGGCGGGGAGGGGGCACGAGCAGTACTTC.

A remark on this clonotype: This CDR3 fails to terminate in the conserved phenylalanine or tryptophan, so it likely reflects a read error. The chain joins TRBV12-3 or TRBV12-4 to TRBJ2-7, with TRBD2 matching 8 bases. With V trimmed by 0 bases and J by 0 bases, 1 base remained unmatched. CDR3 size: 15 residues. DNA for the CDR3: TGTGCCAGCAGTTTAGCGCGGGGGGTCTCCTACGAGCAGTACCTC. It translates to CASSLARGVSYEQYL.

This clonotype was observed many times. This chain connects TRBV3-1 to TRBJ2-5, with 9 bases lining up with TRBD2. The CDR3 has 14 amino acids. Per the germline V gene, CDR1 is LGHDT and CDR2 is YNNKEL (reference sequence). J was trimmed by 5 bases and V by 4 bases; bases with no gene match: 5. The CDR3 region has the DNA TGTGCCAGCAGCCCCGGGACTAGCTTTGAGACCCAGTACTTC. Amino acids: CASSPGTSFETQYF.

This chain uses TRBV27 with TRBJ2-6; TRBD1 matches at 7 bases. Germline lookup yields CDR1 MNHEY and CDR2 SMNVEV (reference sequence). Trimming at V came to 2 bases and at J to 4 bases, leaving 2 bases not matched to a gene. CDR3 length equals 15 residues. The CDR3 loop is CASSLVQGGANVLTF. Written as DNA, the CDR3 is TGTGCCAGCAGTTTAGTACAGGGGGGGGCCAACGTCCTGACTTTC.

The J gene is TRBJ2-7, the V gene TRBV25-1, with D possibly matching TRBD1 (6 bases). From germline, CDR1 is MGHDK and CDR2 SYGVNS. Trimming shortened V by 3 bases and J by 7 bases, and 19 bases separated the two germline ends. The CDR3 is made up of 15 amino acids. CDR3 in DNA: TGTGCCAGCAGTGAGCCGGGACAAAATCCGGGGGAGCAGTACTTC. Protein: CASSEPGQNPGEQYF.

This clonotype has a count of ten or more. This chain links TRBV29-1 with TRBJ2-7; 9 bases map to TRBD1. In germline, CDR1 is SQVTM, CDR2 ANQGSEA. J was trimmed by 6 bases and V by 7 bases; bases with no gene match: 10. The CDR3 is 13 residues long. CDR3 sequence reads: CSAPGQGLGEQYF. The CDR3 nucleotides read TGCAGCGCGCCGGGACAGGGTTTAGGCGAGCAGTACTTC.

This clonotype was seen a few times. The rearrangement uses TRBV20-1 and TRBJ1-1; 9 bases map to TRBD1. Trimming cost V 6 bases and J 2 bases; bases outside gene matches: 7. CDR3 length: 14 amino acids. Looked up from germline, CDR1 is DFQATT and CDR2 is SNEGSKA (reference sequence). CDR3 nucleotide sequence: TGCAGTGCCAAACAGGGGGCAAGCAACACTGAAGCTTTCTTT. Translation gives CSAKQGASNTEAFF.

This clonotype came up many times. The chain links TRBV27 to TRBJ1-2, with 8 bases identical to TRBD1. With V trimmed by 2 bases and J by 4 bases, 3 bases remained unmatched. The CDR3 consists of 14 residues. The germline CDR1 and CDR2 sequences are MNHEY and SMNVEV (reference sequence). CDR3 in DNA: TGTGCCAGCAGTTTAGGTGACAGGGGCTATGGCTACACCTTC. Its protein is CASSLGDRGYGYTF.

This clonotype is a singleton in its sample. The chain joins TRBV19 to TRBJ1-2; 12 bases are a match to TRBD1. The germline gives CDR1 LNHDA, CDR2 SQIVND (reference sequence). This CDR3 is 15 amino acids long. The V segment lost 8 bases and the J segment 8 bases; nucleotides outside the gene matches: 12. In nucleotides, the CDR3 is TGTGCCAGTTATCCCTGGGACAGGGGGCTGGAAGGCTACACCTTC. Amino acid sequence: CASYPWDRGLEGYTF.

The gene calls are TRBV6-1 and TRBJ2-5, with 7 bases aligning to TRBD2. Germline-derived CDR1 and CDR2 are MNHNS and SASEGT. CDR3 length: 16 residues. V trimming: 2 bases; J trimming: 5 bases; junction bases outside the gene matches: 11. The CDR3 sequence: CASSEREGRLRETQYF. The CDR3 DNA reads TGTGCCAGCAGTGAAAGGGAGGGGCGGTTGAGGGAGACCCAGTACTTC.

The chain employs TRBV5-1 and TRBJ2-2, with TRBD1 identical over 8 bases. Trimming at V came to 4 bases and at J to 0 bases, leaving 5 bases not matched to a gene. This CDR3 region has 16 residues. Germline V gene lookup returns CDR1 SGHRS and CDR2 YFSETQ. CDR3 nucleotides: TGCGCCAGCAGCGGGGACAGGAGCGCGAACACCGGGGAGCTGTTTTTT. Its protein is CASSGDRSANTGELFF.

The CDR3 coding sequence is TGTGCCTGGAGTGCCCCCACCCCCGGCACAGATACGCAGTATTTT. This gives the protein CAWSAPTPGTDTQYF. The chain combines TRBV30 with TRBJ2-3; unclear D gene. This CDR3 comprises 15 residues. Trimming left V 1 base short and J 1 base short, with 12 bases between. In germline, CDR1 is GTSNPN, CDR2 SVGIG (reference sequence).

The chain combines TRBV28 with TRBJ2-7; weak D call: TRBD2 (6 bases). Per the germline V gene, CDR1 is MDHEN and CDR2 is SYDVKM. This CDR3 region has 16 residues. V was clipped by 6 bases and J by 0 bases, with 18 bases between them. The CDR3 DNA is TGTGCCAGCAGCCCCGCGAGGGCGGGAAACTCCTACGAGCAGTACTTC. Its protein product is CASSPARAGNSYEQYF.

As for this clonotype: A read error may produce the germline difference seen at one junction end. This chain uses TRBV10-3 with TRBJ1-4; tentatively, D is TRBD1 (6 bases). The CDR3 runs to 20 residues. Germline values: CDR1 ENHRY, CDR2 SYGVKD. CDR3 nucleotide sequence: TGTGCCATCAGAGAGTCCCCCCGACCCACGGGGGCCCTTTTCAATGAAAAACTGTTTTTT. It yields the protein CAIRESPRPTGALFNEKLFF.

This clonotype was counted ten times or more. The chain links TRBV15 to TRBJ1-1, with D perhaps matching TRBD1 (6 bases). V was clipped by 0 bases and J by 0 bases, with 11 bases between them. CDR1 is LNHNV and CDR2 is YYDKDF in the germline V gene (reference sequence). There are 16 residues in the CDR3. The CDR3 loop is CATSRDRTVMNTEAFF. The CDR3, as DNA: TGTGCCACCAGCAGAGATCGGACAGTCATGAACACTGAAGCTTTCTTT. Full variable domain (outside the CDR3, taken from reference TRBV15 and TRBJ1-1): DAMVIQNPRYQVTQFGKPVTLSCSQTLNHNVMYWYQQKSSQAPKLLFHYYDKDFNNEADTPDNFQSRRPNTSFCFLDIRSPGLGDTAMYLCATSRDRTVMNTEAFFGQGTRLTVV.

This clonotype was detected many times. The chain joins TRBV5-1 to TRBJ2-7; the D is unclear. Looked up from germline, CDR1 is SGHRS and CDR2 is YFSETQ. This CDR3 is 13 amino acids long. Trimming shortened V by 4 bases and J by 4 bases, and 12 bases separated the two germline ends. As DNA, the CDR3 is TGCGCCAGCAGCCCCCGGGCCGATTACGAGCAGTACTTC. Translation: CASSPRADYEQYF.

With respect to this clonotype: Relative to the germline gene, one junction end is altered; a read error may explain this. The gene calls are TRBV5-1 and TRBJ1-5, with D uncertain. Germline assignment: CDR1 SGHRS and CDR2 YFSETQ. This CDR3 is 18 amino acids long. DNA for the CDR3: TGTGCCAGCAGCTTCGGTTTGAATATAGGGTTTAGCAATCAGCCCCAGCATTTT. Amino acid sequence: CASSFGLNIGFSNQPQHF.

Many counts were recorded for this clonotype. The gene calls are TRBV30 and TRBJ1-1, with 7 bases lining up with TRBD1. Germline V gene data show CDR1 as GTSNPN and CDR2 as SVGIG (reference sequence). The junction had 3 bases not matched to a gene; V was cut back by 0 bases and J by 2 bases. The CDR3 runs to 14 residues. CDR3 amino acids: CAWSVGGTNTEAFF. CDR3 bases: TGTGCCTGGAGTGTAGGGGGCACCAACACTGAAGCTTTCTTT.

This clonotype was counted a few times. The chain uses TRBV20-1 and TRBJ2-1; D tentatively fits TRBD1 or TRBD2 (6 bases each). The CDR3 covers 16 residues. The germline CDR1 and CDR2 sequences are DFQATT and SNEGSKA (reference sequence). V was shortened by 3 bases and J by 4 bases, with 19 bases between the two germline ends. In DNA form, the CDR3 reads TGCAGTGCTAGTTTGGAGGGGGGTGTGGGATACAATGAGCAGTTCTTC. Translating it yields CSASLEGGVGYNEQFF.

The chain couples TRBV5-6 to TRBJ2-3, with 7 positions matching TRBD2. CDR1 and CDR2 from the germline V gene are SGHDT and YYEEEE. The CDR3 runs to 16 residues. Trimming took 4 bases from V and 5 from J; bases not matched to a gene: 13. The CDR3 here is CASSPSGAGVRDTQYF. As DNA, the CDR3 is TGTGCCAGCAGCCCTTCTGGGGCGGGAGTAAGAGATACGCAGTATTTT.

This clonotype was counted only a few times. This chain connects TRBV4-2 to TRBJ2-5; D may match TRBD1 or TRBD2 (5 bases each). Trimming shortened V by 0 bases and J by 1 base, and 9 bases separated the two germline ends. The germline CDR1 and CDR2 sequences are LGHNA and YNFKEQ. This CDR3 is 15 amino acids long. CDR3 sequence (DNA): TGTGCCAGCAGCCAAGATCGGGACGGCCAAGAGACCCAGTACTTC. Translating gives CASSQDRDGQETQYF.

Ten or more counts support this clonotype. This rearrangement joins TRBV24-1 to TRBJ1-5; no clear D. CDR1 KGHDR and CDR2 SFDVKD come from the germline V gene. V was cut by 3 bases and J by 1 base, with 0 bases left in between. The CDR3 spans 12 residues. The CDR3 region has the DNA TGTGCCACCAGTGATAGCAATCAGCCCCAGCATTTT. This sequence encodes CATSDSNQPQHF.

This clonotype was counted at least ten times. The chain joins TRBV2 to TRBJ2-3, with D perhaps assigned TRBD1 or TRBD2 (5 bases each). Germline V gives CDR1 SNHLY, CDR2 FYNNEI. This CDR3 spans 13 amino acids. The V end was cut by 6 bases, the J end by 6 bases, with 13 bases between. The CDR3 DNA reads TGTGCCAGCAGGCTGGGGACGAGGGATACGCAGTATTTT. Its translation is CASRLGTRDTQYF.